The source of this TCR beta chain is a study of metastatic and nonmetastatic thyroid tumors. Study context: It was across blood and tumor or nodule tissue from malignant and benign thyroid patients that repertoires were compared.

Study-level points and caveats: According to reports, the diversity of TCR beta was significantly higher in malignant thyroid tumors than in benign nodules, and this held in both blood and tumor samples.

The CDR3 runs 17 residues. The germline V gene has CDR1 SGDLS and CDR2 YYNGEE. V was clipped by 1 base and J by 3 bases; unmatched bases: 11. Original methodology: The distant-metastasis classifier for papillary thyroid cancer was built from CDR3 differences across clinicopathological groups. TCRdb re-called the PCR reads through MiXCR. What appears here as the V and J calls and clone size reflects TCRdb's work, not the paper's. The data show 20,000 to 25,000 clones, approximately 19% seen once. In its sample, this clone was seen many times. Antigen specificity is unknown. Other DNA sequences in the same sample also yield this CDR3. Thyroid surgery was preceded by no treatment in any patient.

This TCR came from a female donor with papillary thyroid cancer or a benign thyroid nodule (not recorded which). Some clones in this sample may be carry-over from other donors' samples. The gene calls are TRBV9 and TRBJ2-3; 7 nucleotides match TRBD2. The specimen sequenced was blood. The CDR3 sequence is CASSVRGGAGVTDTQYF. Written as DNA, the CDR3 is TGTGCCAGCAGCGTAAGGGGAGGGGCAGGAGTGACAGATACGCAGTATTTT.